Listed below are T cell receptor beta chains from one sample, sequenced in a study of blood T cells in healthy people across ages. MiXCR, run by TCRdb on the 5' RACE reads, gives a single entry per CDR3 protein. The data contain nearly 800,000 distinct CDR3 sequences, roughly three fifths of them singletons. The specimen sequenced was blood. These TCRs come from a man aged 35 to 55 in good health. CDR3s leave out the opening cysteine and the closing phenylalanine or tryptophan. The order of the fields is CDR3 protein, V gene, J gene.

ASTLDRFQIFGTEAF	TRBV6-6	TRBJ1-1
SARDRLAVGNIQY	TRBV20-1	TRBJ2-4
ASTDTQY	TRBV27	TRBJ2-3
ASSSTQGARETQY	TRBV7-3	TRBJ2-5
AISERTGRETQY	TRBV10-3	TRBJ2-5
ASTLTVIAKNIQY	TRBV12-3/TRBV12-4	TRBJ2-4
ASSLSHGRETQY	TRBV11-1	TRBJ2-5
ATAMSGPGGTSGANVLT	TRBV24-1	TRBJ2-6
ASRGHSYNEQF	TRBV6-5	TRBJ2-1
ASSPDRAPYQETQY	TRBV7-8	TRBJ2-5
ASSAQTSSDGYT	TRBV6-2/TRBV6-3	TRBJ1-2
SAKSPNGGYEQY	TRBV20-1	TRBJ2-7
ASSTRQEQF	TRBV9	TRBJ2-1
ASTQWGLAGAHRGYEQY	TRBV27	TRBJ2-7
ASSFLGPQGQY	TRBV7-6	TRBJ2-5
ASSRAYYGYT	TRBV12-3/TRBV12-4	TRBJ1-2
ASSPGRGGSPGNEQF	TRBV5-1	TRBJ2-1
ASSSLAGENEQF	TRBV7-2	TRBJ2-1
ASQGQGTTDTQY	TRBV7-9	TRBJ2-3
ASSLGTPAQY	TRBV5-5	TRBJ2-4
ASSWGGGSFSSYNEQF	TRBV5-5	TRBJ2-1
ASSLSPGGATDTQY	TRBV5-1	TRBJ2-3
ASSQVPPREQF	TRBV3-1	TRBJ2-1
SARGPVETQY	TRBV20-1	TRBJ2-5
ASSQDVAGTNTQY	TRBV4-3	TRBJ2-3
ASSQGHGYNEQF	TRBV4-3	TRBJ2-1
ASSRTGTGDSGETQY	TRBV5-1	TRBJ2-5
SAIERGQGYGYT	TRBV20-1	TRBJ1-2
AISGPEGYNEQF	TRBV10-3	TRBJ2-1
ATSGSRINYGYT	TRBV24-1	TRBJ1-2
SATLHGGSWTQY	TRBV20-1	TRBJ2-5
ASSPERGDTQY	TRBV18	TRBJ2-3
ASSSQRDRGPGANVLT	TRBV12-3/TRBV12-4	TRBJ2-6
GVGHTGTGEQY	TRBV29-1	TRBJ2-4
ASSLLGGPSEQF	TRBV27	TRBJ2-1
ASSLEGQRDTQY	TRBV7-2	TRBJ2-3
ASSSEAMKWIYEQY	TRBV6-2/TRBV6-3	TRBJ2-7
ASSHQQWGISTDTQY	TRBV4-1	TRBJ2-3
ASSQAAREGSYNSPLH	TRBV14	TRBJ1-6
ASSAKTLAGDGYT	TRBV25-1	TRBJ1-2
ASSQDWGYT	TRBV3-1	TRBJ1-2
SVVYQGAENQPQH	TRBV29-1	TRBJ1-5
ASSEFGATEAF	TRBV2	TRBJ1-1
ASSQEVAGSTDTQY	TRBV4-1	TRBJ2-3
ASSLRTLPNIQY	TRBV13	TRBJ2-4
ATSDPDISQPQH	TRBV24-1	TRBJ1-5
ASSSVGGSTDTQY	TRBV7-9	TRBJ2-3
ASSHFGPGQGAYEQY	TRBV4-1	TRBJ2-7